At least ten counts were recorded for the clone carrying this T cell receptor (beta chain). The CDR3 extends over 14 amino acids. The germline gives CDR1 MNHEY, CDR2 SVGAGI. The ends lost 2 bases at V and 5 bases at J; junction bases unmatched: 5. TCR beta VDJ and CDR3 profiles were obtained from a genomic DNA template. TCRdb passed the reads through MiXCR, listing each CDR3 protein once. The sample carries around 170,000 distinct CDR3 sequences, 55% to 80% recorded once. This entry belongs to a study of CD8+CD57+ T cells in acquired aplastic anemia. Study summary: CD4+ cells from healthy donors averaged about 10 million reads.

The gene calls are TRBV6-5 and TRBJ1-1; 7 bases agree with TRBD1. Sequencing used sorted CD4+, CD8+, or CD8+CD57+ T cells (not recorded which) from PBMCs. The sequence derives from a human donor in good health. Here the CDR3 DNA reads TGTGCCAGCAGTTACCCAGGGGGATGGACTGAAGCTTTCTTT. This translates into CASSYPGGWTEAFF.